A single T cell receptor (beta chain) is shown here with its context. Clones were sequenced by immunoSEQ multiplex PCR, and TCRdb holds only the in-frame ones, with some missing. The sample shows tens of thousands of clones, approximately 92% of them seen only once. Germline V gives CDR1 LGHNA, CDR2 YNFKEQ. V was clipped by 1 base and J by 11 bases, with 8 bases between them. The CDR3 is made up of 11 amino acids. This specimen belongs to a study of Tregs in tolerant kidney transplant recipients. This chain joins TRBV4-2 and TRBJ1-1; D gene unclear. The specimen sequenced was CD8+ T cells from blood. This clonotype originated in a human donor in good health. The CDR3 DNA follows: TGTGCCAGCAGCCAAGGCAGGTCCGCTTTCTTT. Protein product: CASSQGRSAFF.